A selection of T cell receptor beta chains follows, all from one sample in a study of T cell repertoires in cytomegalovirus infection. TCRdb itself ran the reads through MiXCR, one entry per CDR3 protein. The data show about 830,000 distinct CDR3 sequences, roughly 33% seen once. For these receptors, no antigen is known. The material sequenced was cultured CD8+ T cells from PBMCs, taken from culture after CMV antigen stimulation. The receptors here all came from a human donor in good health (CMV status not recorded). Some clones in this sample may be carry-over from other donors' samples. The CDR3 runs from the conserved cysteine through the conserved F or W. A D gene is named only where the DNA matches it firmly. Size values are once, few and many counts, or a class for expanded clones, and some rows have none.

d_gene: TRBD1
v_gene: TRBV14
abundance: .
j_gene: TRBJ1-1
CDR3aa: CASSQYRTGRTEAFF
CDR3nt: TGTGCCAGCAGCCAATATCGGACAGGGAGGACTGAAGCTTTCTTT

d_gene: .
v_gene: TRBV6-5
abundance: .
j_gene: TRBJ1-6
CDR3aa: CASSYSTWLANSPLHF
CDR3nt: TGTGCCAGCAGTTACTCGACTTGGCTGGCCAATTCACCCCTCCACTTT

d_gene: TRBD1
v_gene: TRBV12-5
abundance: .
j_gene: TRBJ1-1
CDR3aa: CASGPDRGAFF
CDR3nt: TGTGCTAGTGGTCCCGACAGGGGAGCTTTCTTT

d_gene: .
v_gene: TRBV12-3/TRBV12-4
abundance: .
j_gene: TRBJ2-3
CDR3aa: CASREGAEGDTQYF
CDR3nt: TGTGCCAGCAGGGAGGGGGCTGAAGGAGATACGCAGTATTTT

d_gene: TRBD1
v_gene: TRBV7-8
abundance: .
j_gene: TRBJ2-6
CDR3aa: CASSPGQAGANVLTF
CDR3nt: TGTGCCAGCAGCCCCGGACAGGCTGGGGCCAACGTCCTGACTTTC

d_gene: .
v_gene: TRBV19
abundance: .
j_gene: TRBJ2-5
CDR3aa: CASRNLSYGYQETQYF
CDR3nt: TGTGCCAGTAGAAACCTTTCCTACGGGTACCAAGAGACCCAGTACTTC

d_gene: .
v_gene: TRBV12-3/TRBV12-4
abundance: few
j_gene: TRBJ2-3
CDR3aa: CASRLDDGPEPDTQYF
CDR3nt: TGTGCCAGCAGGCTCGACGACGGACCGGAGCCAGATACGCAGTATTTT

d_gene: .
v_gene: TRBV7-8
abundance: many
j_gene: TRBJ2-5
CDR3aa: CASSPERNQETQYF
CDR3nt: TGTGCCAGCAGCCCCGAGAGGAACCAAGAGACCCAGTACTTC

d_gene: .
v_gene: TRBV27
abundance: .
j_gene: TRBJ1-1
CDR3aa: CASSSAGGWNTEAFF
CDR3nt: TGTGCCAGCAGTTCCGCCGGGGGATGGAACACTGAAGCTTTCTTT

d_gene: .
v_gene: TRBV7-6
abundance: few
j_gene: TRBJ1-1
CDR3aa: CASAPPPAPLTEAFF
CDR3nt: TGTGCCAGCGCCCCTCCACCAGCTCCCCTCACTGAAGCTTTCTTT

d_gene: TRBD2
v_gene: TRBV2
abundance: .
j_gene: TRBJ2-2
CDR3aa: CASSAPPGLATANTGELFF
CDR3nt: TGTGCCAGCAGTGCACCCCCGGGACTAGCGACCGCGAACACCGGGGAGCTGTTTTTT

d_gene: TRBD1
v_gene: TRBV24-1
abundance: few
j_gene: TRBJ2-1
CDR3aa: CATSDFNRGNEQFF
CDR3nt: TGTGCCACCAGTGATTTCAACAGGGGTAATGAGCAGTTCTTC